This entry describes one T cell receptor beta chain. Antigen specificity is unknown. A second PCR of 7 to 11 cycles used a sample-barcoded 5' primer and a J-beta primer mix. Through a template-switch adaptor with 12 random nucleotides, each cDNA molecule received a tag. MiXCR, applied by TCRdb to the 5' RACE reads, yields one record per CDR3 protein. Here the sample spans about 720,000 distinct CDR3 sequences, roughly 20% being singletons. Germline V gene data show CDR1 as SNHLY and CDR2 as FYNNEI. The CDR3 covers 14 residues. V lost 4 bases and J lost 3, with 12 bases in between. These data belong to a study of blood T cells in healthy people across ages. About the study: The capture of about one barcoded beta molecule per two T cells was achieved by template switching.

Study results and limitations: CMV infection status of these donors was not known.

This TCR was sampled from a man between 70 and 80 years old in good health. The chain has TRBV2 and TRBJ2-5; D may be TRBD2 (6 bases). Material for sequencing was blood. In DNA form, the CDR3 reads TGTGCCAGCAGTGTGGGGGGATGGGAAGAGACCCAGTACTTC. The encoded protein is CASSVGGWEETQYF.